This T cell receptor beta chain was sequenced for a study of blood T cell repertoires in COVID-19. Study in general: Sample material is recorded as cDNA or gDNA derived from T cells, B-cell-depleted T cells, or PBMCs.

Germline V lookup: CDR1 SNHLY, CDR2 FYNNEI. V was clipped by 4 bases and J by 6 bases, with 10 bases between them. CDR3 size: 14 residues. Authors' analysis steps: Quantification of nucleated cells was approximated via reference gene primer amplification. Profiled with immunoSEQ multiplex PCR; TCRdb holds only in-frame clones, not every one. V, J and clone size were drawn from that table, and D and trimming were deduced from the DNA. The top ten clones hold roughly 9.4% of a sample with 230,000 or so clones, around 83% of them seen once. The TCR originated in a middle-aged man with active or convalescent COVID-19. The chain employs TRBV2 and TRBJ1-6, with D uncertain. Material for sequencing was peripheral blood. The DNA for the CDR3 is TGTGCCAGCAGTGTTCGGGCGGGTAATTCACCCCTCCACTTT. Translated: CASSVRAGNSPLHF.